What follows are 9 T cell receptor beta chains derived from one specimen sequenced in a study of blood T cell repertoires in COVID-19. The data were produced by immunoSEQ multiplex PCR, yet TCRdb's version contains in-frame clones alone and is incomplete. The repertoire has roughly 360,000 clones, roughly 90% of them found once; the top ten carry 0.9% to 1%. Input material: PBMCs or T cells enriched from blood (not recorded which). Receptors were obtained from a young woman with acute COVID-19.

CDR3 residues: CASSMRQGWATEAFF. The CDR3 region has the DNA TGTGCCAGTAGTATGCGGCAGGGTTGGGCGACTGAAGCTTTCTTT. This chain uses TRBV19 with TRBJ1-1; possible D gene TRBD1, 5 bases. Per germline, CDR1 LNHDA and CDR2 SQIVND (reference sequence). The CDR3 extends over 15 amino acids. The V end lost 3 bases, the J end lost 5 bases, and 16 bases lay between the germline ends.

The chain joins TRBV4-1 to TRBJ1-2; D gene ambiguous. The CDR3 sequence is 16 residues long. Germline V lookup: CDR1 MGHRA, CDR2 YSYEKL. V was shortened by 0 bases and J by 4 bases, with 15 bases between the two germline ends. The CDR3, as DNA: TGCGCCAGCAGCCAAGACGCCCGGGAACGGCTCTATGGCTACACCTTC. Residues: CASSQDARERLYGYTF.

The chain links TRBV19 to TRBJ2-2, with no clear D. Germline assignment: CDR1 LNHDA and CDR2 SQIVND (reference sequence). V dropped 5 bases and J dropped 1 base, with 8 bases sitting between them. This CDR3 is 14 amino acids long. This CDR3 reads CASSPPGNTGELFF. CDR3 DNA: TGTGCCAGTAGTCCACCGGGGAACACCGGGGAGCTGTTTTTT.

This clone was recorded only once. This chain uses TRBV19 with TRBJ2-3; 12 bases fit TRBD1. Germline V gene sequence: CDR1 LNHDA, CDR2 SQIVND (reference sequence). Trimming at V came to 10 bases and at J to 5 bases, leaving 13 bases not matched to a gene. CDR3 size: 16 residues. For the CDR3, the DNA is TGTGCCACCCGAGATCCGGGACAGGGGGCCGGAGATACGCAGTATTTT. Protein: CATRDPGQGAGDTQYF.

The rearrangement uses TRBV7-2 and TRBJ2-3; 11 bases fit TRBD1. Looked up from germline, CDR1 is SGHTA and CDR2 is FQGNSA. CDR3 length equals 15 residues. Trimming removed 3 bases from V and 4 bases from J; junction bases left unmatched: 3. The CDR3 coding sequence is TGTGCCAGCAGCTTTGTGGGACAGGGGGCAGATACGCAGTATTTT. Translation gives CASSFVGQGADTQYF.

CDR3 nucleotide sequence: TGTGCCAGCCGGACAGACCTTTTCAATCAGCCCCAGCATTTT. It is translated as CASRTDLFNQPQHF. V and J are TRBV19 and TRBJ1-5; D possibly corresponds to TRBD1 (6 bases). The V end lost 9 bases, the J end lost 3 bases, and 15 bases lay between the germline ends. Germline CDR1 reads LNHDA; CDR2 reads SQIVND (reference sequence). The CDR3 runs to 14 residues.

As to this clone: The sample carries other DNA sequences with the same CDR3. The chain combines TRBV4-3 with TRBJ2-1; tentative D call: TRBD2 (6 bases). The CDR3 totals 16 residues. Germline V CDR1 and CDR2: LGHNA, YSLEER. V gave up 0 bases and J gave up 0 bases, with 9 bases separating them. The DNA for the CDR3 is TGCGCCAGCAGCCAAGATGGGGGGAGCTCCTACAATGAGCAGTTCTTC. The encoded protein is CASSQDGGSSYNEQFF.

As concerns this clone: This sample also contains other DNA sequences that code for the same CDR3. The gene calls are TRBV24-1 and TRBJ2-7; weak D call: TRBD2 (7 bases). Germline V lookup: CDR1 KGHDR, CDR2 SFDVKD. The CDR3 runs 14 residues. V lost 4 bases and J lost 3, with 12 bases in between. CDR3 amino acids: CATSEGGRGYEQYF. The CDR3 region has the DNA TGTGCCACCAGTGAAGGGGGGAGGGGCTACGAGCAGTACTTC.

The chain employs TRBV5-6 and TRBJ2-7; 7 positions agree with TRBD2. The V and J ends lost 4 bases and 5 bases, in that order; junction bases with no gene match: 3. This CDR3 is built from 12 residues. CDR1 and CDR2 (germline): SGHDT, YYEEEE. The CDR3 region has the DNA TGTGCCAGCAGCAGGGGAGGGAACGAGCAGTACTTC. It is translated as CASSRGGNEQYF.